The 10 T cell receptor beta chains presented below share a single source sample, sequenced in a study of identifying expanded T cells in peripheral blood. Assay: immunoSEQ multiplex PCR; the TCRdb copy retains only in-frame clones and omits some. The sample lists approximately 57,000 clones, around nine tenths occurring once. The sequenced material came from blood. The origin of the receptors is a person aged 18 to 70 in good health.

CDR3 protein: CASSDRMNTEAFF. In DNA form, the CDR3 reads TGCGCCAGCAGCGATAGAATGAACACTGAAGCTTTCTTT. This rearrangement joins TRBV5-1 to TRBJ1-1; D not certain. V dropped 4 bases and J dropped 0 bases, with 7 bases sitting between them. The CDR3 sequence is 13 residues long. Looked up from germline, CDR1 is SGHRS and CDR2 is YFSETQ.

Note on this clone: At one of its ends the junction is not consistent with the germline gene, which may arise from a read error. The V call is TRBV7-7, the J call TRBJ1-2; 8 bases fit TRBD1. Germline lookup yields CDR1 SSHAT and CDR2 FNYEAQ (reference sequence). The CDR3 runs 15 residues. CDR3 in DNA: TGTGCTAGCAGCTCGGACAGGGCCCTAGGTCTTGGCTACACCTTC. It specifies CASSSDRALGLGYTF.

J is TRBJ2-2 and V is TRBV10-3; TRBD1 aligns across 12 bases. In germline, CDR1 is ENHRY, CDR2 SYGVKD. The CDR3 has 19 amino acids. The junction had 15 bases not matched to a gene; V was cut back by 5 bases and J by 5 bases. The CDR3 nucleotides read TGTGCCATCAGTCCGGGACAGGGGGCAATAGCGGGATTTACCGGGGAGCTGTTTTTT. It specifies CAISPGQGAIAGFTGELFF.

The rearrangement joins TRBV30 to TRBJ1-1, with unresolved D. The germline V gene has CDR1 GTSNPN and CDR2 SVGIG (reference sequence). The CDR3 consists of 13 residues. V was trimmed by 4 bases and J by 1 base, leaving 10 bases between them. CDR3 sequence reads: CAWNQATNTEAFF. The CDR3 bases are TGTGCCTGGAATCAGGCCACGAACACTGAAGCTTTCTTT.

This rearrangement joins TRBV6-1 to TRBJ1-1; D possibly corresponds to TRBD1 (6 bases). V was trimmed by 8 bases and J by 7 bases, leaving 17 bases between them. This CDR3 has 13 amino acids. The V gene's germline CDR1 is MNHNS and CDR2 SASEGT. In DNA, the CDR3 is TGTGCCAGCCGGGACATAATGTTCGGTGAAGCTTTCTTT. Its translation is CASRDIMFGEAFF.

This sequence joins TRBV15 and TRBJ1-5, with TRBD1 matching over 7 bases. CDR1 is LNHNV, CDR2 YYDKDF, per germline (reference sequence). V was pared by 10 bases and J by 3 bases, with 6 bases of the junction left unmatched. CDR3 length: 13 amino acids. The CDR3: CAIGTAFNQPQHF. CDR3 nucleotide sequence: TGTGCCATCGGGACAGCTTTCAATCAGCCCCAGCATTTT.

This CDR3 reads CATRQGDYSNQPQHF. The CDR3 region has the DNA TGTGCCACCCGACAGGGGGATTATAGCAATCAGCCCCAGCATTTT. V gene TRBV2 combines with J gene TRBJ1-5; 9 positions agree with TRBD1. This CDR3 has 15 residues. Looked up from germline, CDR1 is SNHLY and CDR2 is FYNNEI. V was clipped by 10 bases and J by 0 bases; unmatched bases: 7.

The chain employs TRBV7-2 and TRBJ2-7; TRBD1 or TRBD2 may be the D gene (5 bases each). CDR3 size: 17 residues. Trimming took off 4 bases at V and 0 bases at J, with 19 bases between the two ends. CDR1 SGHTA and CDR2 FQGNSA come from the germline V gene. The CDR3 coding sequence is TGTGCCAGCAGCTCCTACTTGGGGGACCGATACTCCTACGAGCAGTACTTC. As protein: CASSSYLGDRYSYEQYF.

This chain connects TRBV10-3 to TRBJ2-1, with D hard to call. The CDR3 contains 9 residues. Germline CDR1 and CDR2: ENHRY and SYGVKD. Trimming cost V 4 bases and J 14 bases, with 6 bases left between them. CDR3 residues: CAISGREFF. CDR3 in DNA: TGTGCCATCAGTGGCCGGGAGTTCTTC.

The V and J genes are TRBV7-2 and TRBJ2-2, with TRBD1 identical over 10 bases. CDR1 and CDR2 from the germline V gene are SGHTA and FQGNSA. Trimming at V came to 6 bases and at J to 5 bases, leaving 3 bases not matched to a gene. The CDR3 is made up of 14 amino acids. Written as DNA, the CDR3 is TGTGCCAGCAGTTTGGACAGGGGGACCGGGGAGCTGTTTTTT. It yields the protein CASSLDRGTGELFF.